What follows describes a single T cell receptor beta chain. This clone was seen a few times. Its recognized antigen is unknown. There are no base qualities to consult, and no much larger clone falls within one base. Its CDR3 holds 12 amino acids, cysteine through phenylalanine. Solely the CDR3 DNA is kept, with 36 bases framed from the first base. V and J are trimmed by 6 bases and 4 bases, and the gene matches miss 4 bases of the junction. CDR1 and CDR2, per the germline V gene, are SQVTM and ANQGSEA. Using the deep immunoSEQ assay, TCR CDR3 regions were amplified from genomic DNA by multiplex PCR. For each cell subset, the extracted genomic DNA was distributed evenly across all wells of several immunoSEQ 96-well plates, and each plate served as one replicate. Each replicate PCR for sorted subsets received roughly 200 ng genomic DNA, equal to about 29,000 T cell genomes. The purified libraries were quantified using a Qubit 3.0 fluorometer, sized with a Bioanalyzer 2100, and then quantified again using the KAPA Library Quantification kit. Each immunoSEQ 96-well plate was sequenced on its own single-read 150-cycle Illumina NextSeq 550 flow cell. The paper's processing steps were these. Because the immunoSEQ output included only junctional sequences and no quality scores, the filtering could not be the same as the filtering used for full-length reads. Sequences were annotated with PyIR, a Python wrapper for IgBLAST v1.9, and V/J genes and CDR3 were assigned using IMGT germline references. Any read was removed if the V/J assignment was weak (E-value above 1e-6), the CDR3 was missing, or the read contained stop codons, out-of-frame junctions, or ambiguous translated residues. V3J clonotypes were defined by identical inferred V gene, J gene, and CDR3 amino acid sequence. To compute the percentage overlap between repertoires, the number of shared unique clonotypes was divided by the size of the smaller repertoire. Three approaches were used to assess repertoire richness: RTK rarefaction, the Chao1 estimator, and Recon v2.1 estimates of unobserved clonotypes. Generation probabilities were computed with OLGA for all TCRbeta clonotypes obtained by the gDNA method from several donors. Sourced from immuneACCESS, this table was stored by TCRdb with only in-frame sequences that have V and J called. A share of the clones is absent; for the studies checked, an unresolved V gene accounts for under half, and the remainder has no known explanation. From that table come the V and J calls and clone size; the DNA was used to work out D and trimming. Counted in this sample were some 1 million clones; about 75% of them appeared once. The ten largest clones take up 1.4% of the sample.

This sample was included in a study of shared clonotypes between healthy human individuals (dated by TCRdb to about 2020). About the study as a whole: A few men and two women, aged 18 to 49 years, made up the cohort. Each donor's leukapheresis produced roughly between roughly 0.9 and 9 billion PBMCs. To estimate repertoire size and how much clonotypes are shared between individuals, the study performed deep sequencing of blood TCR repertoires from a handful of healthy adults. To increase sequencing depth and limit assay-specific biases, different laboratories used diverse techniques to prepare libraries and sequence TCR repertoires. Per donor, three plates each were used for CD4 naive and CD4 memory, two for CD8 naive, and one for CD8 memory. Study-level results and caveats: Based on pairwise subsampling, the degree of clonotype sharing among donors was expected to be affected by sequencing depth. The small number of donors limited the genetic and exposure-history diversity represented. Naive subsets generally had larger estimated clonotype richness than memory subsets. Sharing across several donors was observed for 4.5% to 6.5% of naive CD4, around 3.5% of naive CD8, about 2.5% of memory CD4, and around 0.4% of memory CD8 clonotypes. Rarefaction of sorted-subset datasets indicated incomplete sequencing despite the large sequencing depth. Sampling was restricted to blood, and TCR repertoires in tissues likely differ from the TCR repertoires found in blood. Higher generation probabilities were observed for clonotypes shared by all four sorted-subset donors than for non-shared clonotypes.

The donors were healthy, HIV-negative adults who had no recently reported acute infections or vaccinations. All donors were Caucasian adults living in Nashville, Tennessee, USA. CD4+ T cells were enriched through magnetic negative selection, after which naive cells were positively selected on CD45RA and the remaining negative fraction served as the memory subset. Blood was obtained by leukapheresis, after which PBMCs were separated by Ficoll-Histopaque density gradient centrifugation and cryopreserved in liquid nitrogen vapor phase. Analytical flow cytometry was used to check the purity and quantity of every magnetically sorted T cell population. Genomic DNA was isolated from every sorted fraction and measured by UV absorbance on a Nanodrop 2000c.

This sequence uses TRBV29-1 and TRBJ1-2; TRBD1 matches 8 bases in the middle. The receptor was isolated from a man younger than 35 in good health. The sample comprised memory CD4+ T cells sorted from blood. The cell subset or site label, as the study defines it: CD45RA-negative fraction. The CDR3 reads CSVGQGSYGYTF. The nucleotides read TGCAGCGTCGGACAGGGTTCCTATGGCTACACCTTC.